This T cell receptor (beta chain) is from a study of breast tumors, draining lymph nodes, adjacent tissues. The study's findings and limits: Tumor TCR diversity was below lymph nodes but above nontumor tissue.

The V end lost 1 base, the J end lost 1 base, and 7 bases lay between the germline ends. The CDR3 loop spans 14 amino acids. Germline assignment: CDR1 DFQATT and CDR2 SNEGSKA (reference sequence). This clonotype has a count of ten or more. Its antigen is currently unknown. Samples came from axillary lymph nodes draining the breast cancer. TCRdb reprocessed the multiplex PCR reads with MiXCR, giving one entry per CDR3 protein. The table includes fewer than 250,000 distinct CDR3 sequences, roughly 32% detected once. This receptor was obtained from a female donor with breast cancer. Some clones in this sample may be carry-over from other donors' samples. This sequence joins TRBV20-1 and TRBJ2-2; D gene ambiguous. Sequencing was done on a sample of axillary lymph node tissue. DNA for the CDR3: TGCAGTGCTAGAGTGGGCGGGAACACCGGGGAGCTGTTTTTT. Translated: CSARVGGNTGELFF.